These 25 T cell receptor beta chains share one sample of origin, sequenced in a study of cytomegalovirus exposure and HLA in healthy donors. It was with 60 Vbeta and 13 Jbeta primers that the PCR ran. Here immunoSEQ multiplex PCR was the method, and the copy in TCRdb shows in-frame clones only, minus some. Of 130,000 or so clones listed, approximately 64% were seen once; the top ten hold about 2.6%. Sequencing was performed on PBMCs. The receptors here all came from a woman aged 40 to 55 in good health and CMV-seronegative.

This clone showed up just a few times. As DNA, the CDR3 is TGTGCCAGCAGTTTATTGGGCACAGGGCACGAGCAGTACTTC. Translated: CASSLLGTGHEQYF. The genes are TRBV27 and TRBJ2-7; D is possibly TRBD1 (6 bases). Germline V gene lookup returns CDR1 MNHEY and CDR2 SMNVEV (reference sequence). The CDR3 spans 14 residues. V was shortened by 1 base and J by 5 bases, with 12 bases between the two germline ends.

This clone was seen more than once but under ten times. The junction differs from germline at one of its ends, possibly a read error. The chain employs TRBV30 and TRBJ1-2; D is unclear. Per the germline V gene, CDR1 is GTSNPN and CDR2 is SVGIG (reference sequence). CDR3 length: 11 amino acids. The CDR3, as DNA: TGTGCCTGGAGTGCTAGAGCCGGGATCATCTTC. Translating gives CAWSARAGIIF.

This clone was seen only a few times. CDR3 in DNA: TGTGCCAGCAGTAGCGGGGCCTCCTACGAGCAGTACTTC. The encoded protein is CASSSGASYEQYF. V gene TRBV7-2 combines with J gene TRBJ2-7; the match to TRBD2 covers 8 bases. Germline CDR1 SGHTA, CDR2 FQGNSA. The V gene end was trimmed by 6 bases and the J gene end by 0 bases; junction bases not matched to a gene: 1. The CDR3 sequence is 13 residues long.

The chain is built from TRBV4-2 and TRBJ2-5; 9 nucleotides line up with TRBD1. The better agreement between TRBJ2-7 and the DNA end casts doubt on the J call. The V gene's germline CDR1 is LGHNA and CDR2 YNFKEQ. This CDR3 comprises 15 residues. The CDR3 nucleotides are TGTGCCAGCAGCCTAACCGGGACAGGGTCCTACGAGCAGTACTTC. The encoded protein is CASSLTGTGSYEQYF.

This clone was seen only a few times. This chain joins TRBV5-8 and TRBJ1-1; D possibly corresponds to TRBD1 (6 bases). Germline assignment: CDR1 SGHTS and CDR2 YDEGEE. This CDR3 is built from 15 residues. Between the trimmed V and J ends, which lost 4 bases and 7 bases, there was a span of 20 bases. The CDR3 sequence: CASSLMRGPQYEAFF. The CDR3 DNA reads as TGTGCCAGCAGCCTAATGCGGGGGCCGCAGTATGAAGCTTTCTTT.

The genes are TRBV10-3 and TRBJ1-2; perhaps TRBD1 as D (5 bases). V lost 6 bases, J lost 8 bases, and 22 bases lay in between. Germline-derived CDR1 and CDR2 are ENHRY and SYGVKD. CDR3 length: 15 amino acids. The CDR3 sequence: CAISQKGEGPWGYTF. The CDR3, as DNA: TGTGCCATCAGCCAAAAAGGGGAGGGTCCTTGGGGCTACACCTTC.

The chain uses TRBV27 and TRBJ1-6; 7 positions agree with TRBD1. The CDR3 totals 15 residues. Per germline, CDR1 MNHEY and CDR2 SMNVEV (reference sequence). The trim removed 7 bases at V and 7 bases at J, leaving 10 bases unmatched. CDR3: CASTLEGARNSPLHF. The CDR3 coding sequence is TGTGCCAGCACTCTAGAGGGGGCGCGGAATTCACCCCTCCACTTT.

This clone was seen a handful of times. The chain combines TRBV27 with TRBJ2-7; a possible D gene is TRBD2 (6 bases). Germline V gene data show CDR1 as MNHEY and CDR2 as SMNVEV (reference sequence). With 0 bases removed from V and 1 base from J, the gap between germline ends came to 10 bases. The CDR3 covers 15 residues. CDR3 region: CASSLSAGFSYEQYF. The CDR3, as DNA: TGTGCCAGCAGTTTATCGGCGGGGTTTTCCTACGAGCAGTACTTC.

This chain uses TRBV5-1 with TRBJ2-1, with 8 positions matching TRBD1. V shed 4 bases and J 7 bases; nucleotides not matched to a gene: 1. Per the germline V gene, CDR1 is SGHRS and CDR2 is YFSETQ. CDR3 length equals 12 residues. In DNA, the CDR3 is TGCGCCAGCAGCCGGACAGGGAATGAGCAGTTCTTC. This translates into CASSRTGNEQFF.

CDR3 sequence reads: CAWSPDRGIEAFF. As DNA, the CDR3 is TGTGCCTGGAGTCCCGACAGGGGTATTGAAGCTTTCTTT. V and J are TRBV30 and TRBJ1-1; TRBD1 aligns across 8 bases. V dropped 2 bases and J dropped 7; count of bases not matched to a gene: 6. Per the germline V gene, CDR1 is GTSNPN and CDR2 is SVGIG (reference sequence). This CDR3 spans 13 amino acids.

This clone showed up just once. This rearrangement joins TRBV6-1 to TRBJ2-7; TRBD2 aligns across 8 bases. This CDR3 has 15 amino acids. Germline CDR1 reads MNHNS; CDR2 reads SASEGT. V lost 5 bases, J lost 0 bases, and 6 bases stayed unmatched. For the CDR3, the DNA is TGTGCCAGCAGTAGCCCCCGGGGGGGCTCCTACGAGCAGTACTTC. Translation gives CASSSPRGGSYEQYF.

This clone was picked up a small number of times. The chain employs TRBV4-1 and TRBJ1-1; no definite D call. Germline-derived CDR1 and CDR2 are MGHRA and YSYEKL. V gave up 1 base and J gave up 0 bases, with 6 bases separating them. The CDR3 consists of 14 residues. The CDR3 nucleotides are TGCGCCAGCAGCCAAGTAGCGGTGAACACTGAAGCTTTCTTT. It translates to CASSQVAVNTEAFF.

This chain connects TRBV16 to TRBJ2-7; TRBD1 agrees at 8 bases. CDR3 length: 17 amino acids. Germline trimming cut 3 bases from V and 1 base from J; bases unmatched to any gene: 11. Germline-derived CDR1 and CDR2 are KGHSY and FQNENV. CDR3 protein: CASSHRGPGTGSYEQYF. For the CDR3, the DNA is TGTGCCAGCAGCCATCGGGGCCCCGGGACAGGTTCCTACGAGCAGTACTTC.

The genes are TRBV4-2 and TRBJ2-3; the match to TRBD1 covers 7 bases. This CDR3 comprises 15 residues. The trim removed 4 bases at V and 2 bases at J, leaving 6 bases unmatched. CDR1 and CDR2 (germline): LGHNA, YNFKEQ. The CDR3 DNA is TGTGCCAGCAGCCGTGGGACAGCGATCACAGATACGCAGTATTTT. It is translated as CASSRGTAITDTQYF.

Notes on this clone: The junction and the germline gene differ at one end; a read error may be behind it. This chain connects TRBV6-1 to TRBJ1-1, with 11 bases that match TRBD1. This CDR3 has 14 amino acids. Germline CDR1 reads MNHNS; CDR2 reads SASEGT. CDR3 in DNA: TGTGCCAGCAGGGAAGGGGACAGGGGGACTGAAGCTTTCTTT. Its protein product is CASREGDRGTEAFF.

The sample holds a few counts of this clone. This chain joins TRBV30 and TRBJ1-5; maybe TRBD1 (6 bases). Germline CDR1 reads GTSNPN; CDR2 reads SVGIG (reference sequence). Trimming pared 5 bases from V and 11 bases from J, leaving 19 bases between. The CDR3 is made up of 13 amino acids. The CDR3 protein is CAWSGGPGGSQHF. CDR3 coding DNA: TGTGCCTGGTCCGGGGGGCCTGGGGGGTCCCAGCATTTT.

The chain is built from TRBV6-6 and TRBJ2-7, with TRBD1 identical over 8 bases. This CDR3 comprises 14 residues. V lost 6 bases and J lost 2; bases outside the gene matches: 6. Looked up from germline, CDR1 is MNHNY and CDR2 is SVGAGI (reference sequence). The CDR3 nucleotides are TGTGCCAGCAGAGGACAGGGCCCACCCTACGAGCAGTACTTC. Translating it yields CASRGQGPPYEQYF.

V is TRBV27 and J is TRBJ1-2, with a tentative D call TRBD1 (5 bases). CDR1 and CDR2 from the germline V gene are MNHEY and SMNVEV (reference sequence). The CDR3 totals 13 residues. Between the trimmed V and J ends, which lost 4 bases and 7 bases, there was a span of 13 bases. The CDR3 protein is CASSSPPGSGYTF. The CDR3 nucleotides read TGTGCCAGCAGTTCCCCTCCAGGGTCTGGCTACACCTTC.

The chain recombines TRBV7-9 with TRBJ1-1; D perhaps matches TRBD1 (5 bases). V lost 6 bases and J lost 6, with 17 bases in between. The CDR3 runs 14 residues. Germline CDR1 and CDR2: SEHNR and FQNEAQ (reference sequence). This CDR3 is CASRPRVNRAEAFF. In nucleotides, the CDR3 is TGTGCCAGCAGACCCAGGGTCAACCGGGCTGAAGCTTTCTTT. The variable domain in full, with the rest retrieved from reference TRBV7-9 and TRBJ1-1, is DTGVSQNPRHKITKRGQNVTFRCDPISEHNRLYWYRQTLGQGPEFLTYFQNEAQLEKSRLLSDRFSAERPKGSFSTLEIQRTEQGDSAMYLCASRPRVNRAEAFFGQGTRLTVV.

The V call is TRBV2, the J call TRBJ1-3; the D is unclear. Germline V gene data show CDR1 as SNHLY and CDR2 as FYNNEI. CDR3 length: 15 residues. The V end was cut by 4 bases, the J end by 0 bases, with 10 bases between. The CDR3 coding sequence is TGTGCCAGCAGTGTAGCGTCCTTCTCTGGAAACACCATATATTTT. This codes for CASSVASFSGNTIYF.

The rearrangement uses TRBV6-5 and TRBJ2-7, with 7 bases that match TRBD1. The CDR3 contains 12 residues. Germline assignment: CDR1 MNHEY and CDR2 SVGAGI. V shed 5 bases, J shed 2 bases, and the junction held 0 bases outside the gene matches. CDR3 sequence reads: CASSTGAYEQYF. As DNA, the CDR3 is TGTGCCAGCAGTACAGGGGCCTACGAGCAGTACTTC.

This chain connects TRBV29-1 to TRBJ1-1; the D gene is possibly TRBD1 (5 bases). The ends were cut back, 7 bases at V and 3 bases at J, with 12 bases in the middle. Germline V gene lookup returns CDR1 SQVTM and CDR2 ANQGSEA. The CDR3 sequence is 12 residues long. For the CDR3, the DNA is TGCAGCGCGAGGGGAGGGGACACTGAAGCTTTCTTT. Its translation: CSARGGDTEAFF.

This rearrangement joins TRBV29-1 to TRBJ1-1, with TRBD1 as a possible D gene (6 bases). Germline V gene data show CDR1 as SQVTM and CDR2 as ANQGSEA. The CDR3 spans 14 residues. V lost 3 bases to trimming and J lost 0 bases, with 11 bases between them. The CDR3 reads CSVDSRGMNTEAFF. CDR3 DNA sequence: TGCAGCGTTGATAGCAGGGGAATGAACACTGAAGCTTTCTTT. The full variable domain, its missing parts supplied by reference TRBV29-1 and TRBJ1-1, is SAVISQKPSRDICQRGTSLTIQCQVDSQVTMMFWYRQQPGQSLTLIATANQGSEATYESGFVIDKFPISRPNLTFSTLTVSNMSPEDSSIYLCSVDSRGMNTEAFFGQGTRLTVV.

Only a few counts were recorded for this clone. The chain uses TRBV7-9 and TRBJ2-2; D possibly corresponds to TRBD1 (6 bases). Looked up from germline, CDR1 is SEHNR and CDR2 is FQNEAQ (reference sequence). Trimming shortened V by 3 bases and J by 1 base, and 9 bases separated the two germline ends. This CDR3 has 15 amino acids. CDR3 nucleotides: TGTGCCAGCAGCTTCAGGGGAATGAACACCGGGGAGCTGTTTTTT. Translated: CASSFRGMNTGELFF.

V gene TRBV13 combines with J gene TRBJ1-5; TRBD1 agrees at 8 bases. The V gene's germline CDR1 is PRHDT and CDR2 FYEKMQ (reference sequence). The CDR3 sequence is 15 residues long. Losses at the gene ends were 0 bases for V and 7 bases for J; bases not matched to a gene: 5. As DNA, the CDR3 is TGTGCCAGCAGCTTAGGCAGGGGGCTCGGACAGCCCCAGCATTTT. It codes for CASSLGRGLGQPQHF.